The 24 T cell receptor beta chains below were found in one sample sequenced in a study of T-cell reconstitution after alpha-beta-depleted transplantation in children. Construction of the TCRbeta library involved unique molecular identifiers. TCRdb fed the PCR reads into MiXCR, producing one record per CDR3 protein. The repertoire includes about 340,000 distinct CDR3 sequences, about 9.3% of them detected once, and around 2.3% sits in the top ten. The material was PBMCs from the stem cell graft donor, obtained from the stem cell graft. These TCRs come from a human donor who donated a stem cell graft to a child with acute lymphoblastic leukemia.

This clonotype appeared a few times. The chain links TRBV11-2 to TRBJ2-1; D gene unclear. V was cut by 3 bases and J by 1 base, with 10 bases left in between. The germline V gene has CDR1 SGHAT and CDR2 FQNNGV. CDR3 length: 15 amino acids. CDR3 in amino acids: CASSFGRFSYNEQFF. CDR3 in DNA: TGTGCCAGCAGCTTCGGGCGGTTTTCCTACAATGAGCAGTTCTTC.

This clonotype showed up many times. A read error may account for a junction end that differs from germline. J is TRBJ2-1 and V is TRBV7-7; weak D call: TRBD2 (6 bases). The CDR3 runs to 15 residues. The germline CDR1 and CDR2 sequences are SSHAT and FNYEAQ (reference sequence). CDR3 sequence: CASSVSGLALNEQFF. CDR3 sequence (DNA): TGTGCTAGCAGCGTTTCCGGGCTAGCGCTCAATGAGCAGTTCTTC.

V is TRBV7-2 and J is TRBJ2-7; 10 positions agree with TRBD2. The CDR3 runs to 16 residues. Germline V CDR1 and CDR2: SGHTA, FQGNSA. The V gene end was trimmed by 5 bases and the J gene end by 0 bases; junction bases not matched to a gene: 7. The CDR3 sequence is CASSRTSGVSSYEQYF. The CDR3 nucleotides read TGTGCCAGCAGCAGGACTAGCGGCGTAAGCTCCTACGAGCAGTACTTC.

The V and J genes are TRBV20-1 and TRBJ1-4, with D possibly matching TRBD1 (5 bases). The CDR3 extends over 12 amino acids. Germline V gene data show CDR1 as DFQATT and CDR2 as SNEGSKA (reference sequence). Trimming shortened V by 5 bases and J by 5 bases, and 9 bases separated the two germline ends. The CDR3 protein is CSAGRGNEKLFF. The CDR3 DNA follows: TGCAGTGCTGGAAGGGGAAATGAAAAACTGTTTTTT.

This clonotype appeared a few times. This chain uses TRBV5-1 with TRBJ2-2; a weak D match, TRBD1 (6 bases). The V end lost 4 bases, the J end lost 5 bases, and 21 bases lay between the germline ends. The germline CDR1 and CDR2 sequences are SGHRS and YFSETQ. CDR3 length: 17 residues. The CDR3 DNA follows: TGCGCCAGCAGCAGACCGCTACAGGGAGAGGGGACCGGGGAGCTGTTTTTT. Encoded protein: CASSRPLQGEGTGELFF. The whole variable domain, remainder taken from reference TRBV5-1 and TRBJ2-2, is KAGVTQTPRYLIKTRGQQVTLSCSPISGHRSVSWYQQTPGQGLQFLFEYFSETQRNKGNFPGRFSGRQFSNSRSEMNVSTLELGDSALYLCASSRPLQGEGTGELFFGEGSRLTVL.

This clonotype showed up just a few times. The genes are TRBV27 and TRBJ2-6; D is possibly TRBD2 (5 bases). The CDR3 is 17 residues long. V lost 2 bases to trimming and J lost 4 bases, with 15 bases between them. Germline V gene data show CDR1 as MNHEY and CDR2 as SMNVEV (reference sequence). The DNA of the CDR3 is TGTGCCAGCAGTTTAAGGTTCAGACCGGGGGGGGCCAACGTCCTGACTTTC. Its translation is CASSLRFRPGGANVLTF.

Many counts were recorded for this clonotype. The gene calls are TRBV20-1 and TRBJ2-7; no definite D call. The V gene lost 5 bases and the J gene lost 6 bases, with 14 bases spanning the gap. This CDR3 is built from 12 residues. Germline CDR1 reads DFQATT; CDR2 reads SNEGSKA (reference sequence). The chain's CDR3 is CSAGKVRREQYF. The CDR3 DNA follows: TGCAGTGCTGGAAAGGTGCGCCGCGAGCAGTACTTC.

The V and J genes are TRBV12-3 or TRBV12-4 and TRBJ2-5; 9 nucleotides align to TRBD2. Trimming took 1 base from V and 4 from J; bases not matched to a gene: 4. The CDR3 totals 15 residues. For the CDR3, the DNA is TGTGCCAGCAGTTTAGGCGGGAGGGCCATAGAGACCCAGTACTTC. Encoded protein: CASSLGGRAIETQYF.

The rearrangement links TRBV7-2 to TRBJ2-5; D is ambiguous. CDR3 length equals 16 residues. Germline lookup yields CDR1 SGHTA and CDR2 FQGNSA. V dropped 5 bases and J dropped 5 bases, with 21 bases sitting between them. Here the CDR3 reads CASSPARVNLAETQYF. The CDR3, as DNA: TGTGCCAGCAGCCCCGCAAGGGTAAATTTGGCGGAGACCCAGTACTTC.

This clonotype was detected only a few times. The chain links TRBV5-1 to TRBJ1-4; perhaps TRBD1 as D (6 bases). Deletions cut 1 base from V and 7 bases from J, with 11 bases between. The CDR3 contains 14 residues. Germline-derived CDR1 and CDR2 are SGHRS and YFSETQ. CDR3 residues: CASSLSQGGEKLFF. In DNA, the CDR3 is TGCGCCAGCAGCTTGTCACAGGGAGGTGAAAAACTGTTTTTT.

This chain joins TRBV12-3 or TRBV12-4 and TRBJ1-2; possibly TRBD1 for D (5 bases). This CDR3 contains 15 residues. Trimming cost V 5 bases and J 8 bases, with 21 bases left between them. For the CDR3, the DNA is TGTGCCAGCAGTGATAACGTAGATCAGGGCCTGGGCTACACCTTC. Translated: CASSDNVDQGLGYTF.

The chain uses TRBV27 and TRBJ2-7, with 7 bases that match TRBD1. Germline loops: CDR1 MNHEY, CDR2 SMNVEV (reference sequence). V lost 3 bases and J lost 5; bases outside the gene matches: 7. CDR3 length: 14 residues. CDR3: CASSLRGRGNEQYF. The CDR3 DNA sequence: TGTGCCAGCAGTTTGAGGGGGCGAGGGAACGAGCAGTACTTC.

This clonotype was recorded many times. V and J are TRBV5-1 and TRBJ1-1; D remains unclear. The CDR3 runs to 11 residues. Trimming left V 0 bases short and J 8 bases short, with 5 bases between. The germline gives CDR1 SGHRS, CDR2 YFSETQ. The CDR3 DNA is TGCGCCAGCAGCTTGGGTTCCGAAGCTTTCTTT. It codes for CASSLGSEAFF. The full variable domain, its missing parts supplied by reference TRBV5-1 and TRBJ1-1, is KAGVTQTPRYLIKTRGQQVTLSCSPISGHRSVSWYQQTPGQGLQFLFEYFSETQRNKGNFPGRFSGRQFSNSRSEMNVSTLELGDSALYLCASSLGSEAFFGQGTRLTVV.

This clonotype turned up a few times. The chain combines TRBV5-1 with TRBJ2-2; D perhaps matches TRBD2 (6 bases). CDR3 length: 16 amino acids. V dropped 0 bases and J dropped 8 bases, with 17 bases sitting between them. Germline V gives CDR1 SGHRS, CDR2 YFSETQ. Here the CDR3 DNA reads TGCGCCAGCAGCTTGGGGACTAAATCTCTCACAGGGGAGCTGTTTTTT. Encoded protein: CASSLGTKSLTGELFF.

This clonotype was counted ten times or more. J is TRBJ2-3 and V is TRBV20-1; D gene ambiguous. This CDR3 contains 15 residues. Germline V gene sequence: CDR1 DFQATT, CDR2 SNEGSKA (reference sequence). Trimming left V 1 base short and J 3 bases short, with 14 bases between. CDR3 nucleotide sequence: TGCAGTGCTAGAGTGTCTAGGTTGGGTACAGATACGCAGTATTTT. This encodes CSARVSRLGTDTQYF.

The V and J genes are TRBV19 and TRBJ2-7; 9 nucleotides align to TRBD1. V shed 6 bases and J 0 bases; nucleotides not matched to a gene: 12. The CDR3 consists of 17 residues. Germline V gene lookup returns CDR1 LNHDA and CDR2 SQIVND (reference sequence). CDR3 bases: TGTGCCAGTAGCCGGGCGGCCGGGACAGGGATCTCCTACGAGCAGTACTTC. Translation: CASSRAAGTGISYEQYF. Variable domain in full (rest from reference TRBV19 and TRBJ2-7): DGGITQSPKYLFRKEGQNVTLSCEQNLNHDAMYWYRQDPGQGLRLIYYSQIVNDFQKGDIAEGYSVSREKKESFPLTVTSAQKNPTAFYLCASSRAAGTGISYEQYFGPGTRLTVT.

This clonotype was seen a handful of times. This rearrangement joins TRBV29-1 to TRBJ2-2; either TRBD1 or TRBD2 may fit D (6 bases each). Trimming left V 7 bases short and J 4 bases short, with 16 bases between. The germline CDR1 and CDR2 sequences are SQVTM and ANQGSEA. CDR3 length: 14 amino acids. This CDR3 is CSAGAGIGTGELFF. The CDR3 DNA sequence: TGCAGCGCGGGGGCGGGAATCGGCACCGGGGAGCTGTTTTTT.

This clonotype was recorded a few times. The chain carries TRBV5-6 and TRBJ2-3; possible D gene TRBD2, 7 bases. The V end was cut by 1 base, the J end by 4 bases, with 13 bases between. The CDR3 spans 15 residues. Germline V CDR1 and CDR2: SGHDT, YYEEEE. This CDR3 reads CASSLFGGGADTQYF. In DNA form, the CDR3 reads TGTGCCAGCAGCTTGTTTGGGGGGGGCGCAGATACGCAGTATTTT.

The CDR3, as DNA: TGCATTGCGCGGACAGTCGGAGAGACCCAGTACTTC. This encodes CIARTVGETQYF. The chain carries TRBV20-1 and TRBJ2-5; maybe TRBD1 (6 bases). This CDR3 spans 12 amino acids. Germline assignment: CDR1 DFQATT and CDR2 SNEGSKA (reference sequence).

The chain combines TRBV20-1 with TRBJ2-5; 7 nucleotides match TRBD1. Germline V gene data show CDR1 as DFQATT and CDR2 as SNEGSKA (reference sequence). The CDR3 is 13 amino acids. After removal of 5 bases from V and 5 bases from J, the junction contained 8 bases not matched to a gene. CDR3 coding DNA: TGCAGTGCTTATTATAGGGGGCACGAGACCCAGTACTTC. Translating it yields CSAYYRGHETQYF.

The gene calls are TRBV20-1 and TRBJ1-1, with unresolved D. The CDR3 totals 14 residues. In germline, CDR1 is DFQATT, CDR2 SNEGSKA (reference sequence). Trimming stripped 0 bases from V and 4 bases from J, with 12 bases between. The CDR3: CSARDHSFGTEAFF. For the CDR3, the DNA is TGCAGTGCTAGAGATCACAGTTTTGGCACTGAAGCTTTCTTT.

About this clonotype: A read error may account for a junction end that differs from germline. The DNA for the CDR3 is TGTGCCTCGGGGTCTCGGTACGGGAACACTGGAGCTTTCTTT. As protein: CASGSRYGNTGAFF. This chain uses TRBV6-1 with TRBJ1-1; unclear D gene. The germline V gene encodes CDR1 MNHNS and CDR2 SASEGT. The CDR3 is 14 residues long.

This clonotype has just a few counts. The CDR3 nucleotides read TGTGCCAGCAGCCCGAGGCGGGAGAGAGAGCAGTACTTC. This gives the protein CASSPRREREQYF. This chain links TRBV7-2 with TRBJ2-7, with TRBD2 identical over 7 bases. Looked up from germline, CDR1 is SGHTA and CDR2 is FQGNSA. V lost 5 bases and J lost 7; bases outside the gene matches: 8. The CDR3 runs 13 residues.

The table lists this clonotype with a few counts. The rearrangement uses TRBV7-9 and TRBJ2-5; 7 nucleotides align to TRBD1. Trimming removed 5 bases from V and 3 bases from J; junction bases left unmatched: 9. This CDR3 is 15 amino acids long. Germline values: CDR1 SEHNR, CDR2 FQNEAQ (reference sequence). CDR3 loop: CASSTRGTDKETQYF. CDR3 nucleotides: TGTGCCAGCAGCACGAGGGGGACAGACAAAGAGACCCAGTACTTC.